These 20 T cell receptor beta chains share one sample of origin, sequenced in a study of cytomegalovirus exposure and HLA in healthy donors. The study ran its PCR with 60 Vbeta and 13 Jbeta primers. The data were produced by immunoSEQ multiplex PCR, yet TCRdb's version contains in-frame clones alone and is incomplete. Here the sample spans approximately 120,000 clones, 75% to 80% being singletons. The sample was PBMCs. These receptors were collected from a woman aged 40 to 50 in good health and CMV-seropositive.

The chain has TRBV27 and TRBJ1-6; no reliable D call. The V end lost 5 bases, the J end lost 10 bases, and 15 bases lay between the germline ends. This CDR3 region has 14 residues. CDR1 MNHEY and CDR2 SMNVEV come from the germline V gene (reference sequence). CDR3 sequence reads: CASSPGRGWSPLHF. The DNA for the CDR3 is TGTGCCAGCAGTCCCGGACGGGGATGGTCACCCCTCCACTTT.

The chain carries TRBV14 and TRBJ1-2, with D possibly being TRBD1 (6 bases). The CDR3 sequence is 16 residues long. V gave up 6 bases and J gave up 7 bases, with 24 bases separating them. Germline lookup yields CDR1 SGHDN and CDR2 FVKESK. The CDR3 region is CASSRATGPPGVGYTF. The CDR3 DNA reads as TGTGCCAGCAGTCGGGCCACAGGGCCCCCCGGTGTTGGCTACACCTTC.

This clone showed up just a few times. This chain joins TRBV30 and TRBJ2-7, with a possible D match to TRBD2 (5 bases). The ends were cut back, 3 bases at V and 4 bases at J, with 13 bases in the middle. Germline V gene lookup returns CDR1 GTSNPN and CDR2 SVGIG (reference sequence). This CDR3 has 13 amino acids. This CDR3 reads CAWRPGMDYEQYF. CDR3 bases: TGTGCCTGGAGGCCGGGGATGGATTACGAGCAGTACTTC. Looking up the rest from reference TRBV30 and TRBJ2-7 gives the full variable domain: SQTIHQWPATLVQPVGSPLSLECTVEGTSNPNLYWYRQAAGRGLQLLFYSVGIGQISSEVPQNLSASRPQDRQFILSSKKLLLSDSGFYLCAWRPGMDYEQYFGPGTRLTVT.

V gene TRBV7-9 combines with J gene TRBJ2-3; the D gene is possibly TRBD1 (5 bases). Trimming cost V 5 bases and J 0 bases, with 15 bases left between them. The CDR3 has 16 amino acids. Germline loops: CDR1 SEHNR, CDR2 FQNEAQ (reference sequence). CDR3 bases: TGTGCCAGCAGCCCCCGACAGTGGTCTAGCACAGATACGCAGTATTTT. Its translation: CASSPRQWSSTDTQYF.

The rearrangement uses TRBV7-2 and TRBJ2-7; D may be TRBD2 (6 bases). The germline V and J ends were trimmed by 3 bases and 3 bases, with 18 bases remaining between them. CDR1 and CDR2 from the germline V gene are SGHTA and FQGNSA. This CDR3 is 16 amino acids long. In nucleotides, the CDR3 is TGTGCCAGCAGCTTGAGAGTGATGGAGGGAATCTACGAGCAGTACTTC. As protein: CASSLRVMEGIYEQYF.

This clone was counted once. J is TRBJ1-1 and V is TRBV18; D not resolved. The CDR3 is made up of 13 amino acids. CDR1 and CDR2 from the germline V gene are KGHSH and LQKENI. The V end lost 3 bases, the J end lost 1 base, and 6 bases lay between the germline ends. CDR3 sequence: CASSPPPNTEAFF. Here the CDR3 DNA reads TGTGCCAGCTCACCCCCTCCGAACACTGAAGCTTTCTTT.

This sequence joins TRBV29-1 and TRBJ1-2; TRBD1 is a possible D gene (5 bases). CDR3 size: 15 residues. Germline V gene data show CDR1 as SQVTM and CDR2 as ANQGSEA. V lost 8 bases, J lost 3 bases, and 22 bases lay in between. DNA for the CDR3: TGCAGCACGGGACTAGCGATCACTTTTGACTATGGCTACACCTTC. Residues: CSTGLAITFDYGYTF.

The chain joins TRBV2 to TRBJ2-7; D is perhaps TRBD1 (6 bases). V was trimmed by 4 bases and J by 0 bases, leaving 19 bases between them. This CDR3 is built from 17 residues. In germline, CDR1 is SNHLY, CDR2 FYNNEI. This CDR3 reads CASSARPGTQSSYEQYF. The CDR3 DNA reads TGTGCCAGCAGTGCCCGACCCGGGACACAGAGCTCCTACGAGCAGTACTTC.

The CDR3 DNA follows: TGTGCCACCAGCCTCCGATCACAGGGGACAGAGACCCAGTACTTC. Its protein product is CATSLRSQGTETQYF. The chain uses TRBV15 and TRBJ2-5; 7 bases fit TRBD1. This CDR3 spans 15 amino acids. V was pared by 5 bases and J by 4 bases, with 10 bases of the junction left unmatched. Germline assignment: CDR1 LNHNV and CDR2 YYDKDF (reference sequence). Drawing the rest from reference TRBV15 and TRBJ2-5, the complete variable domain is DAMVIQNPRYQVTQFGKPVTLSCSQTLNHNVMYWYQQKSSQAPKLLFHYYDKDFNNEADTPDNFQSRRPNTSFCFLDIRSPGLGDTAMYLCATSLRSQGTETQYFGPGTRLLVL.

The rearrangement uses TRBV2 and TRBJ2-1; D is possibly TRBD1 (6 bases). Germline lookup yields CDR1 SNHLY and CDR2 FYNNEI. V lost 2 bases to trimming and J lost 3 bases, with 23 bases between them. The CDR3 covers 19 residues. CDR3 bases: TGTGCCAGCAGTGAACCCCAGGGGATTGTGGGCCCCTACTACAATGAGCAGTTCTTC. It codes for CASSEPQGIVGPYYNEQFF. Variable domain in full (rest from reference TRBV2 and TRBJ2-1): EPEVTQTPSHQVTQMGQEVILRCVPISNHLYFYWYRQILGQKVEFLVSFYNNEISEKSEIFDDQFSVERPDGSNFTLKIRSTKLEDSAMYFCASSEPQGIVGPYYNEQFFGPGTRLTVL.

The chain combines TRBV13 with TRBJ2-1; D ambiguous. This CDR3 spans 15 amino acids. Trimming left V 4 bases short and J 0 bases short, with 10 bases between. The germline V gene has CDR1 PRHDT and CDR2 FYEKMQ (reference sequence). The CDR3 protein is CASSSDLGSYNEQFF. CDR3 nucleotide sequence: TGTGCCAGCAGCTCAGACTTGGGCTCCTACAATGAGCAGTTCTTC.

The V and J genes are TRBV6-6 and TRBJ1-5, with 9 nucleotides matching TRBD1. J lost 6 bases, V lost 0 bases, and 0 bases had no gene match. The CDR3 sequence is 14 residues long. CDR1 and CDR2 from the germline V gene are MNHNY and SVGAGI (reference sequence). As DNA, the CDR3 is TGTGCCAGCAGTTACTCGGGACAGGGTCAGCCCCAGCATTTT. Protein sequence: CASSYSGQGQPQHF.

The CDR3 DNA is TGTGCCAGCAGTGGTGCGGGGACGGATTACAATCAGCCCCAGCATTTT. Translation gives CASSGAGTDYNQPQHF. This chain joins TRBV5-6 and TRBJ1-5; maybe TRBD1 (5 bases). Germline loops: CDR1 SGHDT, CDR2 YYEEEE. The CDR3 covers 16 residues. V was pared by 5 bases and J by 3 bases, with 18 bases between.

V and J are TRBV10-3 and TRBJ1-2, with D possibly matching TRBD1 (5 bases). V dropped 4 bases and J dropped 4 bases, with 13 bases sitting between them. The CDR3 covers 14 residues. Germline CDR1 and CDR2: ENHRY and SYGVKD. This CDR3 is CAISGGARFYGYTF. In nucleotides, the CDR3 is TGTGCCATCAGTGGTGGGGCCAGGTTCTATGGCTACACCTTC.

This clone was seen more than once but under ten times. The gene calls are TRBV6-1 and TRBJ2-3; 9 bases are a match to TRBD2. Germline loops: CDR1 MNHNS, CDR2 SASEGT. Trimming took 8 bases from V and 6 from J; bases not matched to a gene: 12. This CDR3 comprises 15 residues. This CDR3 reads CASQIGGGGRDTQYF. The CDR3 DNA reads as TGTGCCAGCCAGATCGGCGGGGGGGGGAGGGATACGCAGTATTTT.

The chain combines TRBV2 with TRBJ1-1; maybe TRBD1 (6 bases). This CDR3 is built from 13 residues. Germline V gene lookup returns CDR1 SNHLY and CDR2 FYNNEI. Trimming removed 4 bases at V and 3 bases at J, with 9 bases between. The CDR3 region is CASSAEGDTEAFF. The DNA for the CDR3 is TGTGCCAGCAGTGCTGAGGGGGACACTGAAGCTTTCTTT.

In its sample, this clone was seen a few times. The chain couples TRBV28 to TRBJ1-5, with D unclear. The ends were cut back, 6 bases at V and 6 bases at J, with 12 bases in the middle. The V gene's germline CDR1 is MDHEN and CDR2 SYDVKM. CDR3 length: 13 residues. CDR3 amino acids: CASSRLEVQPQHF. For the CDR3, the DNA is TGTGCCAGCAGCCGACTCGAGGTTCAGCCCCAGCATTTT.

The chain couples TRBV13 to TRBJ1-4, with D perhaps TRBD1 (5 bases). Per the germline V gene, CDR1 is PRHDT and CDR2 is FYEKMQ (reference sequence). The CDR3 runs to 14 residues. V was clipped by 0 bases and J by 7 bases, with 9 bases between them. CDR3 coding DNA: TGTGCCAGCAGCTTAGGGCCAGGGCGTGAAAAACTGTTTTTT. Translated: CASSLGPGREKLFF.

The chain links TRBV9 to TRBJ2-3; 9 positions match TRBD1. V lost 4 bases to trimming and J lost 6 bases; unmatched junction nucleotides: 12. Germline-derived CDR1 and CDR2 are SGDLS and YYNGEE. The CDR3 consists of 16 residues. CDR3 nucleotide sequence: TGTGCCAGCAGCCTCGCTCTGACAGGGGGATCGGATACGCAGTATTTT. It encodes CASSLALTGGSDTQYF.

The chain has TRBV6-5 and TRBJ2-7, with 9 bases aligning to TRBD1. V shed 5 bases and J 4 bases; nucleotides not matched to a gene: 9. Germline loops: CDR1 MNHEY, CDR2 SVGAGI. CDR3 length: 15 amino acids. The CDR3 sequence: CASSPGPGQGYEQYF. The CDR3 nucleotides are TGTGCCAGCAGTCCTGGACCGGGACAGGGTTACGAGCAGTACTTC.